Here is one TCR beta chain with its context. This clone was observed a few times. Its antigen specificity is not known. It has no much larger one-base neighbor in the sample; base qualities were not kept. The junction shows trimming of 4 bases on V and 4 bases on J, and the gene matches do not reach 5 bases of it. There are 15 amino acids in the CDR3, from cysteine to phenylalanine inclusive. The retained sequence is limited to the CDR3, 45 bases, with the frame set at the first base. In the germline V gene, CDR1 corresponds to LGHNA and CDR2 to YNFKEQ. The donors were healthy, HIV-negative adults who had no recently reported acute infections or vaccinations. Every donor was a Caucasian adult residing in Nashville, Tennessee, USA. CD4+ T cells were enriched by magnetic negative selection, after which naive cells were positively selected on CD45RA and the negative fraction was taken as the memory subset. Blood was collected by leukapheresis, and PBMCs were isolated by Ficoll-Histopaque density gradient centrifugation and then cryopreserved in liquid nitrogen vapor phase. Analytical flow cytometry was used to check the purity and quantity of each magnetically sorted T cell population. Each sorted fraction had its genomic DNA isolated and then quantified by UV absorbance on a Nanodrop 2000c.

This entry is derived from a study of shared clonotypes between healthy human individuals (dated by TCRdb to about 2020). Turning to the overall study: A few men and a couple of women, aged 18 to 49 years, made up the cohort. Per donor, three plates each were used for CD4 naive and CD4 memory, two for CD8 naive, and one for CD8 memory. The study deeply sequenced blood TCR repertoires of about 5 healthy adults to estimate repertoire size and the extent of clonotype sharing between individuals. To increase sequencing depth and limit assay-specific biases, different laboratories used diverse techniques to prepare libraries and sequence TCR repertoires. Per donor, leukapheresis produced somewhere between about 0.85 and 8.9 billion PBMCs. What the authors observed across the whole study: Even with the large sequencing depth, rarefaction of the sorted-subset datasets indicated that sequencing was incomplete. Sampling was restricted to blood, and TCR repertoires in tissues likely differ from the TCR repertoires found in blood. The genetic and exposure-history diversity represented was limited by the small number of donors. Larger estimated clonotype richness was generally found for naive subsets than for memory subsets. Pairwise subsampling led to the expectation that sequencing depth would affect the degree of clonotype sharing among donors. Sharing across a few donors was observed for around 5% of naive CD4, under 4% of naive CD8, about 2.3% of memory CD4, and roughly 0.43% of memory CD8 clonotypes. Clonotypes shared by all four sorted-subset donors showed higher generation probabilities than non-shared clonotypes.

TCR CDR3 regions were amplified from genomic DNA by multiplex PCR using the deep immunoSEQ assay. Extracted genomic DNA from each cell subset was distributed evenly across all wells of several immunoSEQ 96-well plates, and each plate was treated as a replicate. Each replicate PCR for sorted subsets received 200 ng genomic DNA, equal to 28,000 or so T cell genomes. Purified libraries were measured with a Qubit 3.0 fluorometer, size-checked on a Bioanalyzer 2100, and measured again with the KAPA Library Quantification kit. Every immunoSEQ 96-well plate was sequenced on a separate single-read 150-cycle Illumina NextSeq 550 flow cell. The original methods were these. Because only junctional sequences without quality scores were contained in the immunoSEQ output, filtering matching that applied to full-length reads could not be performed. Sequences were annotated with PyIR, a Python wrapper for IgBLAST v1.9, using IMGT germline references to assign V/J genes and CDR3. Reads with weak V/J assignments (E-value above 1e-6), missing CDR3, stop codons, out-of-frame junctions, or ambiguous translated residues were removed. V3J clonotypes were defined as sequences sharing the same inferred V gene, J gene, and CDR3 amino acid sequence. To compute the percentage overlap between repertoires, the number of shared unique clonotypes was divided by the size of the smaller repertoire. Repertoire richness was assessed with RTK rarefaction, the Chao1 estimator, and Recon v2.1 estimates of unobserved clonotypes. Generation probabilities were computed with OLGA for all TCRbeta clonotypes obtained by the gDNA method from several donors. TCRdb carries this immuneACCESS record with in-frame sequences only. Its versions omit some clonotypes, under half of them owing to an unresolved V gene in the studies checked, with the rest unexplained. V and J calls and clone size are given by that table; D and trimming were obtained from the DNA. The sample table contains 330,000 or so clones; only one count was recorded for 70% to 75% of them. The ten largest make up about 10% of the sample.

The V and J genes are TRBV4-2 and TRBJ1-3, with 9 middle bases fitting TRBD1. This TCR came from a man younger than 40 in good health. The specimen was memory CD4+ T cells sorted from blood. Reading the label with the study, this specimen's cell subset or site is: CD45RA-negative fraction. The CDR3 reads CASSPGQGTGNTIYF. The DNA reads TGTGCCAGCAGCCCCGGACAGGGGACAGGAAACACCATATATTTT.